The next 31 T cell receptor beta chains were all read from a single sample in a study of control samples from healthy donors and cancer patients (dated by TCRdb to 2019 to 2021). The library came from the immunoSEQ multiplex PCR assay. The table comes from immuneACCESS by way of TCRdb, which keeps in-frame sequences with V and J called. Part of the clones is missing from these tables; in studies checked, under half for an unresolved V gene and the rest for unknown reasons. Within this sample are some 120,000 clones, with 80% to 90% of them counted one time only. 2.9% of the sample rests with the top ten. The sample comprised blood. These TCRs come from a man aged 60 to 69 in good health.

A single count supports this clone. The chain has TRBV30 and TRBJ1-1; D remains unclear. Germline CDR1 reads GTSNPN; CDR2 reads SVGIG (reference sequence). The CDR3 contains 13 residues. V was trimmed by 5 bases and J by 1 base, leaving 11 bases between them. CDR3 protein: CAWSFSGNTEAFF. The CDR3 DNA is TGTGCCTGGTCCTTCTCAGGGAACACTGAAGCTTTCTTT.

DNA for the CDR3: TGCGCCAGCAGTGGGTCCCCGAACACTGAAGCTTTCTTT. This gives the protein CASSGSPNTEAFF. This chain joins TRBV10-1 and TRBJ1-1, with no clear D. Germline CDR1 and CDR2: WNHNN and SYGVQD (reference sequence). V was pared by 4 bases and J by 1 base, with 7 bases between. The CDR3 runs 13 residues.

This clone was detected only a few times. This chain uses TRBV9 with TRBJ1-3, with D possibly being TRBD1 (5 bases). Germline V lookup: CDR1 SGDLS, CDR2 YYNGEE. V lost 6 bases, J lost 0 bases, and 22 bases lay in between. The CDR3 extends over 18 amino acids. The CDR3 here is CASTPNVGTDFSGNTIYF. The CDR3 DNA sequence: TGTGCCAGCACCCCCAATGTGGGGACGGATTTCTCTGGAAACACCATATATTTT. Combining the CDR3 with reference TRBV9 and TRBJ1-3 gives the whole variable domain DSGVTQTPKHLITATGQRVTLRCSPRSGDLSVYWYQQSLDQGLQFLIQYYNGEERAKGNILERFSAQQFPDLHSELNLSSLELGDSALYFCASTPNVGTDFSGNTIYFGEGSWLTVV.

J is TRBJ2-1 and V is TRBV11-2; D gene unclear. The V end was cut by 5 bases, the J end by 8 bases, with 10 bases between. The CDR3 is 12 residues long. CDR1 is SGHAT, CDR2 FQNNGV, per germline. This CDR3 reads CASSVDLDEQFF. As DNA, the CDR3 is TGTGCCAGCAGCGTGGACCTCGATGAGCAGTTCTTC. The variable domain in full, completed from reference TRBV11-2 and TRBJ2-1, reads EAGVAQSPRYKIIEKRQSVAFWCNPISGHATLYWYQQILGQGPKLLIQFQNNGVVDDSQLPKDRFSAERLKGVDSTLKIQPAKLEDSAVYLCASSVDLDEQFFGPGTRLTVL.

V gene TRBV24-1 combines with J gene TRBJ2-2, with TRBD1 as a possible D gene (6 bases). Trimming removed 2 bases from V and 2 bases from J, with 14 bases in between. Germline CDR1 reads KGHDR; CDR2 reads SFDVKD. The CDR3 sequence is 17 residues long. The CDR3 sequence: CATSDSDRIQNTGELFF. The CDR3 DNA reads TGTGCCACCAGTGATTCGGACAGAATCCAAAACACCGGGGAGCTGTTTTTT.

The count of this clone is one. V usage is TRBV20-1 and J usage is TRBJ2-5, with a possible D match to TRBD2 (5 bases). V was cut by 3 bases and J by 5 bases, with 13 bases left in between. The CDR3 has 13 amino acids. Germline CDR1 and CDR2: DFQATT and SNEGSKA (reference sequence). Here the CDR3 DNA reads TGCAGTGCTAGTTTGCCGGGGTTGGAGACCCAGTACTTC. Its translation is CSASLPGLETQYF.

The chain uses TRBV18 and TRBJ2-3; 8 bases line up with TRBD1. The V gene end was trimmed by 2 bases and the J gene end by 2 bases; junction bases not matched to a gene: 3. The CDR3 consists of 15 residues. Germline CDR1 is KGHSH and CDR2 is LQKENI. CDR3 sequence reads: CASSPGQGTTDTQYF. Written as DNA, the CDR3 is TGTGCCAGCTCACCAGGACAGGGCACCACAGATACGCAGTATTTT.

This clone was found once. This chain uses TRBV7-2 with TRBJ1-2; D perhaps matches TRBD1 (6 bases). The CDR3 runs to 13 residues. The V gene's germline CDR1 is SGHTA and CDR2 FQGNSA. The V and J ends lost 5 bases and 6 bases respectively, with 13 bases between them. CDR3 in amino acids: CASSPRTGNGYTF. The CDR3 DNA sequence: TGTGCCAGCAGCCCGCGAACAGGGAATGGCTACACCTTC.

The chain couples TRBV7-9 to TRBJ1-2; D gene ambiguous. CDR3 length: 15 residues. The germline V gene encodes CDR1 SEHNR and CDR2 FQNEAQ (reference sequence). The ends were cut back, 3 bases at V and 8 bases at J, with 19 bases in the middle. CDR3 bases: TGTGCCAGCAGCTTCCCGGGCAATTCTCTAGGAGGCTACACCTTC. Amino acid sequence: CASSFPGNSLGGYTF. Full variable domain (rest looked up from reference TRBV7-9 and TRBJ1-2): DTGVSQNPRHKITKRGQNVTFRCDPISEHNRLYWYRQTLGQGPEFLTYFQNEAQLEKSRLLSDRFSAERPKGSFSTLEIQRTEQGDSAMYLCASSFPGNSLGGYTFGSGTRLTVV.

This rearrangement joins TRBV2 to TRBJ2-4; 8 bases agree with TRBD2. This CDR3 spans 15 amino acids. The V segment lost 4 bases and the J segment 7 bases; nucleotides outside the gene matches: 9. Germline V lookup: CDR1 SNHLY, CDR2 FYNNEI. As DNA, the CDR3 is TGTGCCAGCAGTGGTGGACTAGCTGGTCTGAACATTCAGTACTTC. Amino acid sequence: CASSGGLAGLNIQYF.

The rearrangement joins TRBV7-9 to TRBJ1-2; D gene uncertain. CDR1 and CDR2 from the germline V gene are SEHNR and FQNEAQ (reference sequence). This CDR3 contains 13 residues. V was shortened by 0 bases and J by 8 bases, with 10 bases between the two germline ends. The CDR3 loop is CASSLALGLGYTF. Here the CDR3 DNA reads TGTGCCAGCAGCTTAGCGCTGGGGTTAGGCTACACCTTC.

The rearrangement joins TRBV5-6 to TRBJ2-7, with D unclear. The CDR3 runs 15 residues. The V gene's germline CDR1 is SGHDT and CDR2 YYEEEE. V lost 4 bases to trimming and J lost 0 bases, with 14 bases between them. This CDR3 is CASSAGITLSYEQYF. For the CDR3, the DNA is TGTGCCAGCAGCGCCGGAATTACTCTCTCCTACGAGCAGTACTTC.

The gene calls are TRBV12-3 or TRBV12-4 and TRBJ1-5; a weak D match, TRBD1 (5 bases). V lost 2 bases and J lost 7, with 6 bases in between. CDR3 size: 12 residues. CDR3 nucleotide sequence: TGTGCCAGCAGTTTACAGGGCCAGCCCCAGCATTTT. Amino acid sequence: CASSLQGQPQHF.

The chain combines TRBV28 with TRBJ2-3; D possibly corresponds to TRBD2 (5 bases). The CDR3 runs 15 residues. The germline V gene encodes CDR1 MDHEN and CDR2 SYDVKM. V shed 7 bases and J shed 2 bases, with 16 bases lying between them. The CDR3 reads CASTSRGVLTDTQYF. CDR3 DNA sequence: TGTGCCAGCACCTCTCGGGGAGTCCTCACAGATACGCAGTATTTT.

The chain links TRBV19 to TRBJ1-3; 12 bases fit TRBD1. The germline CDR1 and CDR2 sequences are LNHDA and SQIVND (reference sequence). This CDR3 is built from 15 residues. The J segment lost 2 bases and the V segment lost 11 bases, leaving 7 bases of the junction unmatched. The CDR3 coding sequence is TGTGCCGTGGGACAGGGGGCGTTGGCTGGAAACACCATATATTTT. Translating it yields CAVGQGALAGNTIYF.

The CDR3 nucleotides are TGTGCCAGCAGTTCCAGGGTTAGGGAAGCTTTCTTT. This codes for CASSSRVREAFF. The rearrangement links TRBV12-3 or TRBV12-4 to TRBJ1-1, with a weak D call TRBD1 (5 bases). Trimming removed 4 bases from V and 8 bases from J, with 11 bases in between. CDR3 length equals 12 residues.

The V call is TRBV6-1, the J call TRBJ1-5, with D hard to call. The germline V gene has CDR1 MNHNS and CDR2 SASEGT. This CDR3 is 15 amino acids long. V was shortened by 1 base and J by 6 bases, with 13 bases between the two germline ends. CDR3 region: CASSEVRTIGQPQHF. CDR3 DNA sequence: TGTGCCAGCAGTGAAGTCAGGACCATCGGTCAGCCCCAGCATTTT.

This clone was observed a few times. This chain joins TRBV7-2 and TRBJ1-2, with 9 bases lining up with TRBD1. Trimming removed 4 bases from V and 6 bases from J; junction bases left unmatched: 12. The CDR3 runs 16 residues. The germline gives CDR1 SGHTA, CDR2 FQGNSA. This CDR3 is CASSSLETGGMDGYTF. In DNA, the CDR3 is TGTGCCAGCAGCTCCCTCGAGACAGGGGGAATGGATGGCTACACCTTC.

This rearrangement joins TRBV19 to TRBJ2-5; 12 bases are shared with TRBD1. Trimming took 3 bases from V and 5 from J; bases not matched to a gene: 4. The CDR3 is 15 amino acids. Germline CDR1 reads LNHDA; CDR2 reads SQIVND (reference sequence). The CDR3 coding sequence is TGTGCCAGTAGTATCGGGACAGGGGGCTCGGAGACCCAGTACTTC. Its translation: CASSIGTGGSETQYF. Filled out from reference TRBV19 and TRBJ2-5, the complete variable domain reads DGGITQSPKYLFRKEGQNVTLSCEQNLNHDAMYWYRQDPGQGLRLIYYSQIVNDFQKGDIAEGYSVSREKKESFPLTVTSAQKNPTAFYLCASSIGTGGSETQYFGPGTRLLVL.

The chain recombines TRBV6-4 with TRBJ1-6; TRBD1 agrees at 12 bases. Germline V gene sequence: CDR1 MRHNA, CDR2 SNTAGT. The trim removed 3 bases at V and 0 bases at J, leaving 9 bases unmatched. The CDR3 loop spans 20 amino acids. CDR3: CASSETGQGAMSSYNSPLHF. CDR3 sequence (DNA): TGTGCCAGCAGTGAGACGGGACAGGGGGCGATGAGCTCCTATAATTCACCCCTCCACTTT.

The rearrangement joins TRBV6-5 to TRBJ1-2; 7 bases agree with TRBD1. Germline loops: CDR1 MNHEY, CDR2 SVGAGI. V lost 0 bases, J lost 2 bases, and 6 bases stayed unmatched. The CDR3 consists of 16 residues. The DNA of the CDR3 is TGTGCCAGCAGTTACTCGTCGACAGGGAGAAACTATGGCTACACCTTC. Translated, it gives CASSYSSTGRNYGYTF.

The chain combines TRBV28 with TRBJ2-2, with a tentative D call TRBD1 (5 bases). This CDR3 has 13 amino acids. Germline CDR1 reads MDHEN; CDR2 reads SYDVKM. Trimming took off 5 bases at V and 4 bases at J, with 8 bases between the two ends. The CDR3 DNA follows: TGTGCCAGCAGTGGTCAGGGCACCGGGGAGCTGTTTTTT. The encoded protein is CASSGQGTGELFF. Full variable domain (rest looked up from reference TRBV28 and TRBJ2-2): DVKVTQSSRYLVKRTGEKVFLECVQDMDHENMFWYRQDPGLGLRLIYFSYDVKMKEKGDIPEGYSVSREKKERFSLILESASTNQTSMYLCASSGQGTGELFFGEGSRLTVL.

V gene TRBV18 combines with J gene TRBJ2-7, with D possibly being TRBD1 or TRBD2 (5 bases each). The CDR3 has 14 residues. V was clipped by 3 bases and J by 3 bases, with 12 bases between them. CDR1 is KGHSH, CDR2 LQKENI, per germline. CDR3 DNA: TGTGCCAGCTCACCTCGACAGAGGGTCTACGAGCAGTACTTC. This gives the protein CASSPRQRVYEQYF.

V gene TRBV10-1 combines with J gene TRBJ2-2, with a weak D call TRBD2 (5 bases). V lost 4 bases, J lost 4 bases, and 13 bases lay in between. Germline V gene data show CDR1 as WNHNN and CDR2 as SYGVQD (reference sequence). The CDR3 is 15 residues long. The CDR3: CASSVAARGTGELFF. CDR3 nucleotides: TGCGCCAGCAGTGTCGCGGCCCGGGGCACCGGGGAGCTGTTTTTT.

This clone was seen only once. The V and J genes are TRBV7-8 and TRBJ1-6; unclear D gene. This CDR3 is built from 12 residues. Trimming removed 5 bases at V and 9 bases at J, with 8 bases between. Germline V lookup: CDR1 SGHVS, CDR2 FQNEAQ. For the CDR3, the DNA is TGTGCCAGCAGCCTAGTTAGTTCACCCCTCCACTTT. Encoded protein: CASSLVSSPLHF.

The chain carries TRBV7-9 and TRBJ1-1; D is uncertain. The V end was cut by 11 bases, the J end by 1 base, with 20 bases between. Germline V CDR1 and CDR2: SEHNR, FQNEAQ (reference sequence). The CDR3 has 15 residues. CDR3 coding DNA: TGTGCCGGCTCCGATTCGGGGAAAAGGAACACTGAAGCTTTCTTT. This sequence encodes CAGSDSGKRNTEAFF.

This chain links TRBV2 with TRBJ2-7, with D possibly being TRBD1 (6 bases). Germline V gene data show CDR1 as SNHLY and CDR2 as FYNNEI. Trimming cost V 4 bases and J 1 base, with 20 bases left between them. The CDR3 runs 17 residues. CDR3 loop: CASSAVPDRKESYEQYF. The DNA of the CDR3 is TGTGCCAGCAGTGCCGTGCCTGACAGGAAGGAGTCCTACGAGCAGTACTTC.

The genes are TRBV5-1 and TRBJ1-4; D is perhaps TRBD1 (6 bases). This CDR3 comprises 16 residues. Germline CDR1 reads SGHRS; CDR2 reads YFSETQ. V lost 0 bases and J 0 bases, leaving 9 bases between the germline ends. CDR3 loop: CASSLAGVATNEKLFF. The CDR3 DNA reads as TGCGCCAGCAGCTTGGCAGGGGTAGCAACTAATGAAAAACTGTTTTTT.

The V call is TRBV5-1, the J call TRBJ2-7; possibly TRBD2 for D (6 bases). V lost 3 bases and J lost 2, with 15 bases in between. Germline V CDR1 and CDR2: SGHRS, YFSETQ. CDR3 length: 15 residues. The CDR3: CASSSGGTIAYEQYF. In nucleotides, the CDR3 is TGCGCCAGCAGCTCAGGCGGGACCATTGCCTACGAGCAGTACTTC.

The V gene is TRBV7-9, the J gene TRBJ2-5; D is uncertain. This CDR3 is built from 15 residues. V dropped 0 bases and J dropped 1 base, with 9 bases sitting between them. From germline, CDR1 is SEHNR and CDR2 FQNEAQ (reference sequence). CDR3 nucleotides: TGTGCCAGCAGCTTAGCTATGCTAGTCCAAGAGACCCAGTACTTC. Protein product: CASSLAMLVQETQYF.

CDR3 nucleotide sequence: TGTGCCAGCAGCTACAGACAGGGCCTCGATGGCTACACCTTC. Amino acids: CASSYRQGLDGYTF. The rearrangement joins TRBV7-2 to TRBJ1-2, with 7 bases identical to TRBD1. The V gene end was trimmed by 4 bases and the J gene end by 6 bases; junction bases not matched to a gene: 8. The length of the CDR3 is 14 residues. Looked up from germline, CDR1 is SGHTA and CDR2 is FQGNSA. The whole variable domain, remainder taken from reference TRBV7-2 and TRBJ1-2, is GAGVSQSPSNKVTEKGKDVELRCDPISGHTALYWYRQSLGQGLEFLIYFQGNSAPDKSGLPSDRFSAERTGGSVSTLTIQRTQQEDSAVYLCASSYRQGLDGYTFGSGTRLTVV.